These 8 T cell receptor beta chains were all obtained from the same sample, sequenced in a study of cytomegalovirus exposure and HLA in healthy donors. Primers: 60 Vbeta forward and 13 Jbeta reverse. Data came from immunoSEQ multiplex PCR; TCRdb stores just in-frame clones and leaves some out. The repertoire holds almost 85,000 clones, around 78% seen once, with 2% to 3% in the top ten. Sequenced sample: PBMCs. Receptors originate from a male donor in good health and CMV-seropositive.

This rearrangement joins TRBV28 to TRBJ1-5, with 9 bases aligning to TRBD1. Per the germline V gene, CDR1 is MDHEN and CDR2 is SYDVKM. This CDR3 contains 15 residues. V dropped 4 bases and J dropped 8; count of bases not matched to a gene: 9. CDR3 residues: CASSWVRTGAKPQHF. CDR3 DNA: TGTGCCAGCAGTTGGGTCCGGACAGGGGCCAAGCCCCAGCATTTT. Supplemented by reference TRBV28 and TRBJ1-5, the full variable domain reads DVKVTQSSRYLVKRTGEKVFLECVQDMDHENMFWYRQDPGLGLRLIYFSYDVKMKEKGDIPEGYSVSREKKERFSLILESASTNQTSMYLCASSWVRTGAKPQHFGDGTRLSIL.

The CDR3 DNA follows: TGCGCCAGCAGCGGCCCGGGACTAGACGTGGGTGAGCAGTTCTTC. Translated, it gives CASSGPGLDVGEQFF. The genes are TRBV5-1 and TRBJ2-1; 8 bases fit TRBD2. Germline V gives CDR1 SGHRS, CDR2 YFSETQ. This CDR3 spans 15 amino acids. Losses at the gene ends were 4 bases for V and 9 bases for J; bases not matched to a gene: 12. Filled out from reference TRBV5-1 and TRBJ2-1, the complete variable domain reads KAGVTQTPRYLIKTRGQQVTLSCSPISGHRSVSWYQQTPGQGLQFLFEYFSETQRNKGNFPGRFSGRQFSNSRSEMNVSTLELGDSALYLCASSGPGLDVGEQFFGPGTRLTVL.

The chain couples TRBV7-8 to TRBJ2-7; TRBD2 is a possible D gene (5 bases). Germline V gene data show CDR1 as SGHVS and CDR2 as FQNEAQ. Trimming took 3 bases from V and 4 from J, leaving 19 bases between them. The CDR3 covers 16 residues. The CDR3 DNA reads TGTGCCAGCAGCTTGGTCATCTCAGGAGGATTTTACGAGCAGTACTTC. It yields the protein CASSLVISGGFYEQYF.

This clone was detected only a few times. The rearrangement links TRBV6-6 to TRBJ2-1, with D tentatively TRBD2 (5 bases). CDR3 length equals 16 residues. V was cut by 5 bases and J by 0 bases, with 14 bases left in between. Germline V CDR1 and CDR2: MNHNY, SVGAGI (reference sequence). The CDR3 DNA is TGTGCCAGCAGTCCACCGCTGGGGAGCTCCTACAATGAGCAGTTCTTC. Protein: CASSPPLGSSYNEQFF.

The V gene is TRBV9, the J gene TRBJ1-3; perhaps TRBD1 as D (5 bases). Germline V CDR1 and CDR2: SGDLS, YYNGEE. This CDR3 is built from 16 residues. Between the trimmed V and J ends, which lost 4 bases and 0 bases, there was a span of 14 bases. In DNA form, the CDR3 reads TGTGCCAGCAGCCCCCCGGGACTCAACTCTGGAAACACCATATATTTT. Translation: CASSPPGLNSGNTIYF.

With respect to this clone: The same CDR3 can be traced to other DNA sequences in this sample. The gene calls are TRBV6-1 and TRBJ2-1; D perhaps matches TRBD2 (5 bases). The CDR3 is 12 amino acids. Germline-derived CDR1 and CDR2 are MNHNS and SASEGT. Trimming left V 2 bases short and J 6 bases short, with 5 bases between. Here the CDR3 reads CASSERGNEQFF. The DNA of the CDR3 is TGTGCCAGCAGTGAACGGGGCAATGAGCAGTTCTTC.

This chain links TRBV6-5 with TRBJ2-7; D unresolved. The CDR3 sequence is 13 residues long. Germline CDR1 reads MNHEY; CDR2 reads SVGAGI. Trimming left V 5 bases short and J 6 bases short, with 14 bases between. The CDR3 DNA reads TGTGCCAGCAGTCAATCGACTCTCGCCGAGCAGTACTTC. This encodes CASSQSTLAEQYF.

The chain is built from TRBV4-1 and TRBJ2-3; D might be TRBD2 (6 bases). Germline loops: CDR1 MGHRA, CDR2 YSYEKL. V gave up 2 bases and J gave up 3 bases, with 18 bases separating them. This CDR3 has 17 residues. CDR3 sequence reads: CASSQTHRDFLTDTQYF. In DNA form, the CDR3 reads TGCGCCAGCAGCCAAACCCACCGGGACTTCCTAACAGATACGCAGTATTTT.